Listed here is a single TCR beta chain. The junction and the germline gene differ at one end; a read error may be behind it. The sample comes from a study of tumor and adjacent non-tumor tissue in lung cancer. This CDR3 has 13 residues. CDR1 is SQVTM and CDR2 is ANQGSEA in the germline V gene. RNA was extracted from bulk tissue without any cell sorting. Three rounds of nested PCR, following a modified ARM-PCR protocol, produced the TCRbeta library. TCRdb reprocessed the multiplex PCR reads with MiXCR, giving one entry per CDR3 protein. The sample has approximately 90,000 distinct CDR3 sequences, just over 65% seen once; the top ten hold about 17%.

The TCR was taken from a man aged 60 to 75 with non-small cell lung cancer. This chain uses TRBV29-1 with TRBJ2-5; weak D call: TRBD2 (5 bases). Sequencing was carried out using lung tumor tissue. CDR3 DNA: TGCAGCGTTGGGGCGGGTGGCCAAGAGACCCATCACTTC. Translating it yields CSVGAGGQETHHF. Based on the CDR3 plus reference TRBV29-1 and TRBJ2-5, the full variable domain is SAVISQKPSRDICQRGTSLTIQCQVDSQVTMMFWYRQQPGQSLTLIATANQGSEATYESGFVIDKFPISRPNLTFSTLTVSNMSPEDSSIYLCSVGAGGQETHHFGPGTRLLVL.